Listed here are 24 T cell receptor beta chains from one sample, sequenced in a study of blood T cell repertoires in COVID-19. The method was immunoSEQ multiplex PCR; TCRdb's version includes in-frame clones alone and lacks a portion of them. Among around 280,000 clones listed, 70% to 90% were seen once. The source material was PBMCs or T cells enriched from blood (not recorded which). The receptors here all came from a woman aged 40 to 55 who had recovered from COVID-19.

The chain employs TRBV10-3 and TRBJ1-2; D is uncertain. Trimming cost V 7 bases and J 8 bases, with 17 bases left between them. The CDR3 covers 13 residues. Germline values: CDR1 ENHRY, CDR2 SYGVKD. This CDR3 is CAITSQEGAGYTF. In nucleotides, the CDR3 is TGTGCCATCACCTCCCAGGAGGGCGCGGGCTACACCTTC.

This chain connects TRBV11-2 to TRBJ2-7; D is possibly TRBD1 (7 bases). Germline V CDR1 and CDR2: SGHAT, FQNNGV. The CDR3 is 16 amino acids. Trimming left V 10 bases short and J 7 bases short, with 29 bases between. The CDR3 loop reads CATQTGKLALGGEQYF. CDR3 bases: TGTGCCACCCAGACAGGGAAATTGGCCCTAGGGGGGGAGCAGTACTTC.

The V gene is TRBV10-3, the J gene TRBJ1-1; 7 nucleotides match TRBD1. From germline, CDR1 is ENHRY and CDR2 SYGVKD. This CDR3 region has 15 residues. J gave up 1 base and V 7 bases, and 9 bases lay outside the gene matches. CDR3 DNA: TGTGCCATCAAAGGGGACAGAAGCCCGAACACTGAAGCTTTCTTT. Amino acids: CAIKGDRSPNTEAFF.

This chain joins TRBV9 and TRBJ1-2; TRBD1 might be the D (6 bases). The CDR3 loop spans 15 amino acids. V lost 3 bases and J 4 bases, leaving 16 bases between the germline ends. Germline V gene lookup returns CDR1 SGDLS and CDR2 YYNGEE. The CDR3: CASSEGVLWSYGYTF. CDR3 bases: TGTGCCAGCAGCGAGGGGGTCTTATGGAGCTATGGCTACACCTTC.

The rearrangement uses TRBV7-2 and TRBJ1-4, with TRBD1 identical over 8 bases. This CDR3 region has 17 residues. Per the germline V gene, CDR1 is SGHTA and CDR2 is FQGNSA. Trimming removed 5 bases from V and 4 bases from J; junction bases left unmatched: 12. The CDR3 region has the DNA TGTGCCAGCAGCAAAAGGTGGCAGGGGGCGGTTAATGAAAAACTGTTTTTT. Its translation is CASSKRWQGAVNEKLFF.

This chain connects TRBV18 to TRBJ2-4, with 8 bases aligning to TRBD1. CDR1 is KGHSH and CDR2 is LQKENI in the germline V gene. V was clipped by 1 base and J by 0 bases; unmatched bases: 5. This CDR3 contains 17 residues. The CDR3: CASSPQPGQVAKNIQYF. Here the CDR3 DNA reads TGTGCCAGCTCACCACAGCCGGGACAGGTAGCCAAAAACATTCAGTACTTC.

This clone showed up just a few times. It may be a read error: a sequence one base away is much more abundant. J is TRBJ1-2 and V is TRBV25-1; possible D gene TRBD1, 5 bases. This CDR3 spans 12 amino acids. CDR1 and CDR2 (germline): MGHDK, SYGVNS. V dropped 2 bases and J dropped 8 bases, with 9 bases sitting between them. This CDR3 reads CASSEGGYGYTF. In nucleotides, the CDR3 is TGTGCCAGCAGTGAAGGGGGGTACGGCTACACCTTC.

This clone was seen once. This chain uses TRBV7-2 with TRBJ1-6, with TRBD1 identical over 7 bases. Unmatched junction bases numbered 10, after V lost 5 bases and J lost 3 bases. Germline V CDR1 and CDR2: SGHTA, FQGNSA. This CDR3 is 17 amino acids long. CDR3 sequence: CASSPSIGGFYNSPLHF. The CDR3 nucleotides read TGTGCCAGCAGCCCCTCCATAGGGGGCTTCTATAATTCACCCCTCCACTTT. Drawing the rest from reference TRBV7-2 and TRBJ1-6, the complete variable domain is GAGVSQSPSNKVTEKGKDVELRCDPISGHTALYWYRQSLGQGLEFLIYFQGNSAPDKSGLPSDRFSAERTGGSVSTLTIQRTQQEDSAVYLCASSPSIGGFYNSPLHFGNGTRLTVT.

The V and J genes are TRBV28 and TRBJ2-1; no clear D. The V and J ends lost 3 bases and 12 bases respectively, with 18 bases between them. CDR3 length: 14 amino acids. Looked up from germline, CDR1 is MDHEN and CDR2 is SYDVKM. CDR3 in DNA: TGTGCCAGCAGTTTTCAGTTGGCAAGCACGGGGCAGTTCTTC. This codes for CASSFQLASTGQFF. The full variable domain, in which reference TRBV28 and TRBJ2-1 provide the parts outside the CDR3, is DVKVTQSSRYLVKRTGEKVFLECVQDMDHENMFWYRQDPGLGLRLIYFSYDVKMKEKGDIPEGYSVSREKKERFSLILESASTNQTSMYLCASSFQLASTGQFFGPGTRLTVL.

This clone has just a few counts. This chain connects TRBV3-1 (or the pseudogene TRBV3-2) to TRBJ1-4, with 8 bases lining up with TRBD1. This CDR3 has 15 amino acids. CDR1 and CDR2 from the germline V gene are LGHDT and YNNKEL (reference sequence). V dropped 4 bases and J dropped 6; count of bases not matched to a gene: 7. CDR3 in DNA: TGTGCCAGCAGCCCCGGGACAGGCTACCATGAAAAACTGTTTTTT. It yields the protein CASSPGTGYHEKLFF.

The chain is built from TRBV28 and TRBJ1-3, with TRBD1 identical over 9 bases. The CDR3 length is 15 residues. V lost 8 bases, J lost 8 bases, and 13 bases stayed unmatched. Germline values: CDR1 MDHEN, CDR2 SYDVKM. CDR3 sequence (DNA): TGTGCCAGCCACGGAGCAGGGACAGGGATGCACACCATATATTTT. This gives the protein CASHGAGTGMHTIYF.

The chain employs TRBV12-3 or TRBV12-4 and TRBJ2-1; D uncertain. The CDR3 has 13 amino acids. V gave up 5 bases and J gave up 3 bases, with 8 bases separating them. CDR3 sequence: CASSLHGYNEQFF. The CDR3, as DNA: TGTGCCAGCAGTCTTCACGGCTACAATGAGCAGTTCTTC.

The rearrangement links TRBV27 to TRBJ2-7, with D hard to call. Germline assignment: CDR1 MNHEY and CDR2 SMNVEV (reference sequence). The CDR3 spans 11 residues. V was clipped by 5 bases and J by 2 bases, with 4 bases between them. CDR3 sequence reads: CASSPAYEQYF. The CDR3 DNA sequence: TGTGCCAGCAGTCCCGCCTACGAGCAGTACTTC.

The V and J genes are TRBV7-9 and TRBJ2-3; unclear D gene. Trimming left V 7 bases short and J 7 bases short, with 15 bases between. The CDR3 spans 13 residues. Per the germline V gene, CDR1 is SEHNR and CDR2 is FQNEAQ (reference sequence). The CDR3 sequence: CASILLPGNTQYF. The DNA of the CDR3 is TGTGCCAGCATCCTCTTACCCGGTAATACGCAGTATTTT.

The chain is built from TRBV18 and TRBJ2-2, with D possibly being TRBD2 (6 bases). Trimming stripped 0 bases from V and 4 bases from J, with 12 bases between. This CDR3 is built from 16 residues. Germline V gives CDR1 KGHSH, CDR2 LQKENI. CDR3 region: CASSPPQGGGTGELFF. The CDR3 DNA reads as TGTGCCAGCTCACCACCCCAGGGAGGAGGCACCGGGGAGCTGTTTTTT.

The table lists this clone with a count of one. This chain joins TRBV20-1 and TRBJ2-3, with D maybe TRBD2 (6 bases). Trimming took 3 bases from V and 3 from J, leaving 22 bases between them. The CDR3 is 17 amino acids. Germline V gene data show CDR1 as DFQATT and CDR2 as SNEGSKA (reference sequence). The CDR3 reads CSASTSTSREWTDTQYF. CDR3 bases: TGCAGTGCTAGTACGTCCACTAGCCGAGAATGGACAGATACGCAGTATTTT.

This sequence joins TRBV2 and TRBJ2-1; 8 bases fit TRBD1. CDR1 is SNHLY, CDR2 FYNNEI, per germline. The CDR3 is made up of 16 amino acids. The junction had 10 bases not matched to a gene; V was cut back by 4 bases and J by 5 bases. DNA of the CDR3: TGTGCCAGCAGTGCCCAAGGACAGGGTCCGGACAATGAGCAGTTCTTC. It yields the protein CASSAQGQGPDNEQFF.

The V call is TRBV28, the J call TRBJ2-4; TRBD2 matches 14 bases. CDR3 size: 19 residues. Trimming at V came to 1 base and at J to 4 bases, leaving 9 bases not matched to a gene. Germline CDR1 reads MDHEN; CDR2 reads SYDVKM. CDR3: CASSLSGGLAGGIKNIQYF. In DNA form, the CDR3 reads TGTGCCAGCAGTTTATCGGGAGGACTAGCGGGAGGCATTAAAAACATTCAGTACTTC.

The V gene is TRBV28, the J gene TRBJ2-3, with 12 bases that match TRBD2. CDR1 is MDHEN and CDR2 is SYDVKM in the germline V gene. Trimming removed 5 bases from V and 2 bases from J; junction bases left unmatched: 8. The CDR3 totals 17 residues. CDR3 coding DNA: TGTGCCAGCAGTGCCCCCGCTAGCGGGAGGGTCACAGATACGCAGTATTTT. Protein: CASSAPASGRVTDTQYF.

J is TRBJ2-1 and V is TRBV6-2 or TRBV6-3, with 8 bases that match TRBD1. With V trimmed by 0 bases and J by 10 bases, 5 bases remained unmatched. This CDR3 contains 14 residues. Germline V gene lookup returns CDR1 MNHEY and CDR2 SVGEGT. In DNA form, the CDR3 reads TGTGCCAGCAGTTACTCGGGGACAGGCAGAGAGCAGTTCTTC. Protein product: CASSYSGTGREQFF.

The chain couples TRBV6-5 to TRBJ2-1; 9 nucleotides line up with TRBD1. There are 15 residues in the CDR3. Germline CDR1 is MNHEY and CDR2 is SVGAGI. J lost 8 bases, V lost 6 bases, and 11 bases had no gene match. CDR3 sequence: CASRGTGTGRYEQFF. For the CDR3, the DNA is TGTGCCAGCAGGGGGACCGGGACAGGGCGGTATGAGCAGTTCTTC.

This chain uses TRBV19 with TRBJ2-1; TRBD2 matches at 7 bases. The ends lost 3 bases at V and 4 bases at J; junction bases unmatched: 6. CDR3 length: 15 residues. Looked up from germline, CDR1 is LNHDA and CDR2 is SQIVND (reference sequence). The chain's CDR3 is CASSIGGRAYNEQFF. The CDR3, as DNA: TGTGCCAGTAGTATTGGGGGGAGGGCATACAATGAGCAGTTCTTC.

J is TRBJ2-2 and V is TRBV12-5; 12 bases fit TRBD2. CDR1 and CDR2 from the germline V gene are LGHNT and FRNRAP. V trimming: 2 bases; J trimming: 3 bases; junction bases outside the gene matches: 4. CDR3 length equals 17 residues. The CDR3 DNA reads as TGTGCTAGTGGTTTGACCGGGACTAGCGGGTACACCGGGGAGCTGTTTTTT. This gives the protein CASGLTGTSGYTGELFF. The entire variable domain, with the rest obtained from reference TRBV12-5 and TRBJ2-2, is as follows: DARVTQTPRHKVTEMGQEVTMRCQPILGHNTVFWYRQTMMQGLELLAYFRNRAPLDDSGMPKDRFSAEMPDATLATLKIQPSEPRDSAVYFCASGLTGTSGYTGELFFGEGSRLTVL.

V and J are TRBV28 and TRBJ2-7; TRBD2 agrees at 7 bases. The CDR3 has 15 amino acids. The germline CDR1 and CDR2 sequences are MDHEN and SYDVKM. J lost 4 bases, V lost 5 bases, and 11 bases had no gene match. DNA of the CDR3: TGTGCCAGCAGTGCCCCTACGGGAGGAGGGTACGAGCAGTACTTC. Translating gives CASSAPTGGGYEQYF.